The rows below give T cell receptor beta chains drawn from one sample of a study of blood T cell repertoires in COVID-19. The assay was immunoSEQ multiplex PCR, and TCRdb's table has in-frame clones only and misses some. The sample has tens of thousands of clones, approximately 77% seen once. The sample consisted of peripheral blood. The receptors derive from a human donor in a cohort sampled during active COVID-19. CDR3s include the opening cysteine and the closing phenylalanine or tryptophan. Each record gives: D gene, clone size, J gene, V gene, CDR3 DNA, CDR3 protein. The D gene is left open where the match is weak. Only part of the rows carry a size: once, few, many, or a class if the clone is expanded.

d_call: NA; clone_size: NA; j_call: TRBJ1-2; v_call: TRBV6-4; cdr3_nt: TGTGCCAGCAGTCCCTACTTCCATGACAGCGTCTATGGCTACACCTTC; cdr3_aa: CASSPYFHDSVYGYTF
d_call: TRBD2; clone_size: NA; j_call: TRBJ2-1; v_call: TRBV2; cdr3_nt: TGTGCCAGCAGCAAGCGGGAGAGTACCTACAATGAGCAGTTCTTC; cdr3_aa: CASSKRESTYNEQFF
d_call: TRBD1; clone_size: many; j_call: TRBJ2-6; v_call: TRBV7-9; cdr3_nt: TGTGCCAGCAGCTCCCCGACAGGGACCTACTCTGGGGCCAACGTCCTGACTTTC; cdr3_aa: CASSSPTGTYSGANVLTF
d_call: TRBD1; clone_size: NA; j_call: TRBJ2-1; v_call: TRBV10-1; cdr3_nt: TGCGCCAGCAGTGAGTCTACAGGGGAAACAGACTACAATGAGCAGTTCTTC; cdr3_aa: CASSESTGETDYNEQFF
d_call: NA; clone_size: NA; j_call: TRBJ1-6; v_call: TRBV21-1; cdr3_nt: TGTGCCAGCTTGTGTTACAGGACCTCGAATTCACCCCTCCACTTT; cdr3_aa: CASLCYRTSNSPLHF
d_call: NA; clone_size: NA; j_call: TRBJ2-3; v_call: TRBV11-2; cdr3_nt: TGTGCCAGCAGCTTAGTTGGTAGCACGACAGATACGCAGTATTTT; cdr3_aa: CASSLVGSTTDTQYF
d_call: NA; clone_size: NA; j_call: TRBJ1-1; v_call: TRBV5-5; cdr3_nt: TGTGCCAGCAGCTTGGCTGGAGCGAGAGTCCCTGAAGCTTTCTTT; cdr3_aa: CASSLAGARVPEAFF
d_call: TRBD2; clone_size: NA; j_call: TRBJ2-7; v_call: TRBV27; cdr3_nt: TGTGCCAGCAGTTTCAACCCCGGGACTAGCGGGGAAGAGCAGTACTTC; cdr3_aa: CASSFNPGTSGEEQYF
d_call: NA; clone_size: NA; j_call: TRBJ1-2; v_call: TRBV6-5; cdr3_nt: TGTGCCAGCATAGGGGTGGGCTACACCTTC; cdr3_aa: CASIGVGYTF
d_call: TRBD1; clone_size: NA; j_call: TRBJ1-4; v_call: TRBV28; cdr3_nt: TGTGCCAGCAGGACAGGGCCCCCAACTAATGAAAAACTGTTTTTT; cdr3_aa: CASRTGPPTNEKLFF
d_call: NA; clone_size: NA; j_call: TRBJ1-1; v_call: TRBV27; cdr3_nt: TGTGCCAGCAGTTTAGAATGGCGGCAGGGCACCCATGAAGCTTTCTTT; cdr3_aa: CASSLEWRQGTHEAFF
d_call: NA; clone_size: once; j_call: TRBJ2-5; v_call: TRBV2; cdr3_nt: TGTGCCACCTCCCAGGAGACCCAGTACTTC; cdr3_aa: CATSQETQYF
d_call: NA; clone_size: NA; j_call: TRBJ2-4; v_call: TRBV12-5; cdr3_nt: TGTGCTAGTGGTTTGGGAGATCTAGCCAAAAACATTCAGTACTTC; cdr3_aa: CASGLGDLAKNIQYF
d_call: NA; clone_size: NA; j_call: TRBJ2-3; v_call: TRBV7-2; cdr3_nt: TGTGCCAGCAGCTCGTCTAGAGTTACAGATACGCAGTATTTT; cdr3_aa: CASSSSRVTDTQYF
d_call: NA; clone_size: NA; j_call: TRBJ2-1; v_call: TRBV7-9; cdr3_nt: TGTGCCAGCAGCTTAGGAAGGTTGACCTCGGGCGGGACCTACAATGAGCAGTTCTTC; cdr3_aa: CASSLGRLTSGGTYNEQFF
d_call: NA; clone_size: NA; j_call: TRBJ2-4; v_call: TRBV13; cdr3_nt: TGTGCCAGCAGGGAAGCTCGACTGGGCGGGGCCAAAAACATTCAGTACTTC; cdr3_aa: CASREARLGGAKNIQYF
d_call: TRBD1; clone_size: NA; j_call: TRBJ1-3; v_call: TRBV7-6; cdr3_nt: TGTGCCAGCAGCGCCCTCCGGGACAGGGGCCCCTCTGGAAACACCATATATTTT; cdr3_aa: CASSALRDRGPSGNTIYF
d_call: TRBD1; clone_size: NA; j_call: TRBJ2-5; v_call: TRBV7-6; cdr3_nt: TGTGCCAGCAGCTTAGGACGGGACAGCCAAATTCAAGAGACCCAGTACTTC; cdr3_aa: CASSLGRDSQIQETQYF
d_call: NA; clone_size: NA; j_call: TRBJ2-6; v_call: TRBV10-3; cdr3_nt: TGTGCCACCTTAGCGGCGGGCTTACCATACGCCGCCAACGTCCTGACTTTC; cdr3_aa: CATLAAGLPYAANVLTF
d_call: TRBD1; clone_size: NA; j_call: TRBJ1-1; v_call: TRBV29-1; cdr3_nt: TGCAGCGCCCGGGAGGCGACAGGGGTAAACACTGAAGCTTTCTTT; cdr3_aa: CSAREATGVNTEAFF
d_call: NA; clone_size: few; j_call: TRBJ1-2; v_call: TRBV29-1; cdr3_nt: TGCAGCGTTGATCTCAGCGCCTACTATGGCTACACCTTC; cdr3_aa: CSVDLSAYYGYTF
d_call: TRBD1; clone_size: NA; j_call: TRBJ2-5; v_call: TRBV5-6; cdr3_nt: TGTGCCAGCAGCCGTCGACCCGGGACAGGGAAAGGAGAGACCCAGTACTTC; cdr3_aa: CASSRRPGTGKGETQYF
d_call: NA; clone_size: NA; j_call: TRBJ2-2; v_call: TRBV5-8; cdr3_nt: TGTGCCAGTGAAAGGAAGCGCTTGAACACCGGGGAGCTGTTTTTT; cdr3_aa: CASERKRLNTGELFF
d_call: TRBD1; clone_size: NA; j_call: TRBJ2-3; v_call: TRBV2; cdr3_nt: TGTGCCAGCAGTCTTGGCAGGGGGTACACAGATACGCAGTATTTT; cdr3_aa: CASSLGRGYTDTQYF
d_call: TRBD2; clone_size: once; j_call: TRBJ2-7; v_call: TRBV18; cdr3_nt: TGTGCCAGCTCACCGACGACTAGCGGGAGGGTCTCCTACGAGCAGTACTTC; cdr3_aa: CASSPTTSGRVSYEQYF
d_call: TRBD2; clone_size: NA; j_call: TRBJ2-7; v_call: TRBV28; cdr3_nt: TGTGCCAGCAGTCTCTTAGCGGGATCCGAGCAGTACTTC; cdr3_aa: CASSLLAGSEQYF
d_call: TRBD1; clone_size: NA; j_call: TRBJ1-2; v_call: TRBV28; cdr3_nt: TGTGCCAGCAGATACTCTGCGGGACAGATGGGTAACTATGGCTACACCTTC; cdr3_aa: CASRYSAGQMGNYGYTF
d_call: NA; clone_size: NA; j_call: TRBJ1-1; v_call: TRBV6-6; cdr3_nt: TGTGCCAGCAGTTCAAATATGGGGGCGCTTCGAACTGAAGCTTTCTTT; cdr3_aa: CASSSNMGALRTEAFF
d_call: NA; clone_size: NA; j_call: TRBJ2-7; v_call: TRBV4-3; cdr3_nt: TGCGCCAGCAGCCAAGAGTATGGGGCGCAAAACGAGCAGTACTTC; cdr3_aa: CASSQEYGAQNEQYF
d_call: NA; clone_size: once; j_call: TRBJ1-2; v_call: TRBV5-5; cdr3_nt: TGTGCCAGCAGCTTGTGGGGCAGAAACTATGGCTACACCTTC; cdr3_aa: CASSLWGRNYGYTF
d_call: NA; clone_size: NA; j_call: TRBJ2-1; v_call: TRBV18; cdr3_nt: TGTGCCAGCTCACCGTATAGTGGCAATGAGCAGTTCTTC; cdr3_aa: CASSPYSGNEQFF
d_call: TRBD2; clone_size: NA; j_call: TRBJ2-5; v_call: TRBV6-5; cdr3_nt: TGTGCCAGCAGAATGGGACTAGCTCCAGAGACCCAGTACTTC; cdr3_aa: CASRMGLAPETQYF
d_call: NA; clone_size: NA; j_call: TRBJ2-7; v_call: TRBV10-3; cdr3_nt: TGTGCCATCAGTGAGGGCGGCGGATCCTACGAGCAGTACTTC; cdr3_aa: CAISEGGGSYEQYF
d_call: TRBD2; clone_size: NA; j_call: TRBJ2-3; v_call: TRBV4-1; cdr3_nt: TGCGCCAGCAGCCGGACTAGCGGGAGGGGAGATACGCAGTATTTT; cdr3_aa: CASSRTSGRGDTQYF
d_call: NA; clone_size: NA; j_call: TRBJ2-5; v_call: TRBV30; cdr3_nt: TGTGCCTGGAGTGTAGGAGGGACCGGCGGGGAGACCCAGTACTTC; cdr3_aa: CAWSVGGTGGETQYF
d_call: NA; clone_size: NA; j_call: TRBJ1-2; v_call: TRBV2; cdr3_nt: TGTGCCAGCAGAGGACAGACCGCTGGCTATGGCTACACCTTC; cdr3_aa: CASRGQTAGYGYTF
d_call: TRBD2; clone_size: NA; j_call: TRBJ2-3; v_call: TRBV7-9; cdr3_nt: TGTGCCAGCAGCCCACGCGTTGCGGGAGGGAGCACAGATACGCAGTATTTT; cdr3_aa: CASSPRVAGGSTDTQYF
d_call: TRBD1; clone_size: NA; j_call: TRBJ2-1; v_call: TRBV6-6; cdr3_nt: TGTGCCAGCAGCCCCCCGACAGGGATCAATGAGCAGTTCTTC; cdr3_aa: CASSPPTGINEQFF
d_call: TRBD1; clone_size: NA; j_call: TRBJ2-7; v_call: TRBV18; cdr3_nt: TGTGCCAGCTCACCACCGGGACAGGGGGCCTACGAGCAGTACTTC; cdr3_aa: CASSPPGQGAYEQYF
d_call: NA; clone_size: NA; j_call: TRBJ1-2; v_call: TRBV19; cdr3_nt: TGTGCCAGTCAGGAACCTACATCTCCCTATGGCTACACCTTC; cdr3_aa: CASQEPTSPYGYTF
d_call: NA; clone_size: once; j_call: TRBJ1-6; v_call: TRBV6-5; cdr3_nt: TGTGCCAGCACTTTGGGCCAATCAAATTCACCCCTCCACTTT; cdr3_aa: CASTLGQSNSPLHF
d_call: NA; clone_size: NA; j_call: TRBJ2-5; v_call: TRBV2; cdr3_nt: TGTGCCAGCAAGCGGGGCAGGGGGCGCGACGAGACCCAGTACTTC; cdr3_aa: CASKRGRGRDETQYF
d_call: TRBD1; clone_size: NA; j_call: TRBJ1-3; v_call: TRBV2; cdr3_nt: TGTGCCAGCCGAGGACCCGGACAGGGATATTATGGAAACACCATATATTTT; cdr3_aa: CASRGPGQGYYGNTIYF
d_call: TRBD1; clone_size: NA; j_call: TRBJ1-5; v_call: TRBV7-8; cdr3_nt: TGTGCCAGCAGCCGGGGGGACAGAATCAATCAGCCCCAGCATTTT; cdr3_aa: CASSRGDRINQPQHF
d_call: TRBD1; clone_size: NA; j_call: TRBJ1-2; v_call: TRBV2; cdr3_nt: TGTGCCAGCAGTTACCCCGGGACAGGGGACTATGGCTACACCTTC; cdr3_aa: CASSYPGTGDYGYTF
d_call: NA; clone_size: few; j_call: TRBJ1-3; v_call: TRBV5-4; cdr3_nt: TGTGCCAGCAGCTTGGACAGGGCGGGTGGAAACACCATATATTTT; cdr3_aa: CASSLDRAGGNTIYF
d_call: NA; clone_size: NA; j_call: TRBJ1-1; v_call: TRBV7-2; cdr3_nt: TGTGCCAGCAGCTTAGTTAGGGGTTCGGGCACTGAAGCTTTCTTT; cdr3_aa: CASSLVRGSGTEAFF